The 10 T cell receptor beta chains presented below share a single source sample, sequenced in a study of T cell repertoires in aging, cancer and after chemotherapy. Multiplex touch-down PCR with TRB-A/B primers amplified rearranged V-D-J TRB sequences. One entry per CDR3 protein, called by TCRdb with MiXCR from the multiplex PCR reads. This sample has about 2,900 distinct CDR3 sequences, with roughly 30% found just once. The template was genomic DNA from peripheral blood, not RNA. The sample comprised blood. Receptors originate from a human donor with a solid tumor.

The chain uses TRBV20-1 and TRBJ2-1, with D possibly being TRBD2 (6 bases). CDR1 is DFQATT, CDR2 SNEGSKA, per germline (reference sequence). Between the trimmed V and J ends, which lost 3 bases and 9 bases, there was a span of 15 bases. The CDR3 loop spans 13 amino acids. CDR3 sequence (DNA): TGCAGTGCTAGGGTAGCGGTAGGGGTTGAGCAGTTCTTC. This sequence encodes CSARVAVGVEQFF.

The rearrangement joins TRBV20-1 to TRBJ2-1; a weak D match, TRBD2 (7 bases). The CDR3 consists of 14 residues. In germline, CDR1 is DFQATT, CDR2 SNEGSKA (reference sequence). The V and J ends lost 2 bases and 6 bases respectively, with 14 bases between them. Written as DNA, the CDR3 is TGCAGTGCTAGAACGGGGGGCAGAGTCAATGAGCAGTTCTTC. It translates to CSARTGGRVNEQFF.

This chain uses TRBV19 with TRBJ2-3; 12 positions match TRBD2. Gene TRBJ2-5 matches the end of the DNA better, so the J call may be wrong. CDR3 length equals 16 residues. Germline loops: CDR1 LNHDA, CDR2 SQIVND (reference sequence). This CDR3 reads CASSGKLAGGPETQYF. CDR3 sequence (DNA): TGTGCCAGTAGTGGGAAACTAGCGGGAGGTCCAGAGACCCAGTACTTC.

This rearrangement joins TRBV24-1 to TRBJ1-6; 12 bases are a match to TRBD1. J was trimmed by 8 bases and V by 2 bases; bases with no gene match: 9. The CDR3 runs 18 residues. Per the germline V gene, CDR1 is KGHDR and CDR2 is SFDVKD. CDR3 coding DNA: TGTGCCACCAGTGATTCGAGCCGGGACAGGGGGCGGGATTCACCCCTCCACTTT. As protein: CATSDSSRDRGRDSPLHF.

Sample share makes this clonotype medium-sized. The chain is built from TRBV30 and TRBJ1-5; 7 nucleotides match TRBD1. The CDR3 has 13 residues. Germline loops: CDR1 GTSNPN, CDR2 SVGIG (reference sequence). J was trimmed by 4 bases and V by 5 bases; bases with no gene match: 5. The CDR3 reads CAWGTAGNQPQHF. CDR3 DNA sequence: TGTGCCTGGGGGACAGCCGGGAATCAGCCCCAGCATTTT. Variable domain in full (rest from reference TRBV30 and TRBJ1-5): SQTIHQWPATLVQPVGSPLSLECTVEGTSNPNLYWYRQAAGRGLQLLFYSVGIGQISSEVPQNLSASRPQDRQFILSSKKLLLSDSGFYLCAWGTAGNQPQHFGDGTRLSIL.

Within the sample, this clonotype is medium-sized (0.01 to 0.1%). The CDR3 reads CASSETSGSGYEQYF. The CDR3 nucleotides are TGTGCCAGCAGTGAAACTAGCGGGAGTGGGTACGAGCAGTACTTC. The J gene is TRBJ2-7, the V gene TRBV6-4, with 11 nucleotides matching TRBD2. The germline V gene has CDR1 MRHNA and CDR2 SNTAGT. The CDR3 length is 15 residues. Trimming cost V 3 bases and J 4 bases; bases outside gene matches: 5.

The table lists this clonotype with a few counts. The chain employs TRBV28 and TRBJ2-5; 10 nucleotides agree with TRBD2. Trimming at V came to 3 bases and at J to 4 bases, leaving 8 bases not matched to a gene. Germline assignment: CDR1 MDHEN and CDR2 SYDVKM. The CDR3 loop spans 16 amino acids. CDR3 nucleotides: TGTGCCAGCAGTTTGATGAGCGGGAGGGCCGCAGAGACCCAGTACTTC. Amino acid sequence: CASSLMSGRAAETQYF. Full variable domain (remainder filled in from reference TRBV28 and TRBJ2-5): DVKVTQSSRYLVKRTGEKVFLECVQDMDHENMFWYRQDPGLGLRLIYFSYDVKMKEKGDIPEGYSVSREKKERFSLILESASTNQTSMYLCASSLMSGRAAETQYFGPGTRLLVL.

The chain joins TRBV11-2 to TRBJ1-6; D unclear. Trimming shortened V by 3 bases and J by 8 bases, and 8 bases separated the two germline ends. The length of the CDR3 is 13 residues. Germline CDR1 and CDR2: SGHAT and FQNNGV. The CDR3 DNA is TGTGCCAGCAGCTTTTCGAGGGATTCACCCCTCCACTTT. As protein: CASSFSRDSPLHF.

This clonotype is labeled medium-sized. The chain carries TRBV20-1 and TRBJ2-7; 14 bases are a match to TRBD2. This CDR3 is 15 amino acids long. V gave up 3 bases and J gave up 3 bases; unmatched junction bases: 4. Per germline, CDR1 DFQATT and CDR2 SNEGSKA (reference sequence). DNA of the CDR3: TGCAGTGCTAGCGCTGGACTAGCGGGAGGCTACGAGCAGTACTTC. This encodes CSASAGLAGGYEQYF.

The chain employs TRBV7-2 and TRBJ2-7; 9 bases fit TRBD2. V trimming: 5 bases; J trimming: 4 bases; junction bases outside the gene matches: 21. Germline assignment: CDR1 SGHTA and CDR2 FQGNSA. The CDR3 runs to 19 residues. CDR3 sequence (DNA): TGTGCCAGCAGCCCCCGACCGGGGAGTAGCGGGAGAATCGTGTACGAGCAGTACTTC. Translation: CASSPRPGSSGRIVYEQYF.